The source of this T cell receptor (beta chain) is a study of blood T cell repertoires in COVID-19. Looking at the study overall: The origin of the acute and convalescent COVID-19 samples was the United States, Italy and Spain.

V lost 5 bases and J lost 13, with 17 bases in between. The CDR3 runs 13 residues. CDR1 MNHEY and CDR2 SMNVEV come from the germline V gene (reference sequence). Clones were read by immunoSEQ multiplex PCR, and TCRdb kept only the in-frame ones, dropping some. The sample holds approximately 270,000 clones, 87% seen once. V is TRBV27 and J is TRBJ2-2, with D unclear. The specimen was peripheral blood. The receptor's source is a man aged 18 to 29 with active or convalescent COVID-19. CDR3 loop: CASSPAATSWLFF. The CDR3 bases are TGTGCCAGCAGTCCCGCGGCCACCTCTTGGCTGTTTTTT.